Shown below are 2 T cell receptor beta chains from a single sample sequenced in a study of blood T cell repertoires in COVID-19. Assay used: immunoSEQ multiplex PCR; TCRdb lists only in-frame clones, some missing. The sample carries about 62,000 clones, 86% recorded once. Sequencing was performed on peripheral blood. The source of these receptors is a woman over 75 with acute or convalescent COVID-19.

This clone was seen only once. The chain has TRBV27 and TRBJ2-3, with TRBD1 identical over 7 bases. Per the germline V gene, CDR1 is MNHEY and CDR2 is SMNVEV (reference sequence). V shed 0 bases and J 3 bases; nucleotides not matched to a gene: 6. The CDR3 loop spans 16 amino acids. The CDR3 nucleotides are TGTGCCAGCAGTTTATCGAGGGACAGATTAACAGATACGCAGTATTTT. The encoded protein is CASSLSRDRLTDTQYF.

The CDR3 here is CASSLDTLRETDTQYF. The DNA for the CDR3 is TGTGCCAGCAGCTTAGATACCCTGCGGGAGACAGATACGCAGTATTTT. The gene calls are TRBV11-2 and TRBJ2-3; 7 nucleotides match TRBD2. Germline assignment: CDR1 SGHAT and CDR2 FQNNGV. Trimming cost V 0 bases and J 3 bases; bases outside gene matches: 6. This CDR3 has 16 residues.